Presented here are 16 T cell receptor beta chains from one specimen sequenced in a study of T-cell memory formation after mild COVID-19. TCRdb called the 5' RACE reads again in MiXCR, with one record for every CDR3 protein. The sample has approximately 400,000 distinct CDR3 sequences; 18% are singletons. Input material: PBMCs or a T cell subset sorted from them (not recorded which). These receptor sequences come from a young man who had mild COVID-19 (a few samples of this study predate the infection). Cell type and time point are not known.

The chain joins TRBV7-2 to TRBJ1-3; no definite D call. The V gene's germline CDR1 is SGHTA and CDR2 FQGNSA. The CDR3 is 15 residues long. The V end lost 2 bases, the J end lost 0 bases, and 8 bases lay between the germline ends. In nucleotides, the CDR3 is TGTGCCAGCAGCTTACTAAAGAGCTCTGGAAACACCATATATTTT. It codes for CASSLLKSSGNTIYF.

The table lists this clonotype with many counts. This chain uses TRBV20-1 with TRBJ2-4, with D possibly TRBD1 on 6 matching bases. There are 15 residues in the CDR3. The V gene lost 4 bases and the J gene lost 0 bases, with 13 bases spanning the gap. CDR1 is DFQATT and CDR2 is SNEGSKA in the germline V gene (reference sequence). The CDR3 region is CSATEGQLAKNIQYF. CDR3 bases: TGCAGTGCTACCGAAGGACAGTTAGCCAAAAACATTCAGTACTTC.

At least ten counts were recorded for this clonotype. The chain links TRBV11-2 to TRBJ1-1; perhaps TRBD1 as D (5 bases). This CDR3 is 12 amino acids long. Germline V lookup: CDR1 SGHAT, CDR2 FQNNGV. V gave up 4 bases and J gave up 4 bases, with 7 bases separating them. The CDR3 spells CASSSRGTEAFF. In nucleotides, the CDR3 is TGTGCCAGCAGCTCTAGGGGCACTGAAGCTTTCTTT.

The chain carries TRBV20-1 and TRBJ2-3, with a possible D match to TRBD2 (5 bases). Germline V CDR1 and CDR2: DFQATT, SNEGSKA (reference sequence). Deletions cut 7 bases from V and 2 bases from J, with 16 bases between. There are 14 residues in the CDR3. The CDR3 protein is CSVTPGLFTDTQYF. The CDR3 nucleotides are TGCAGTGTGACACCGGGGTTATTCACAGATACGCAGTATTTT.

This clonotype was counted at least ten times. The V call is TRBV5-1, the J call TRBJ1-2; D is unclear. The CDR3 contains 13 residues. Trimming shortened V by 2 bases and J by 3 bases, and 8 bases separated the two germline ends. Per germline, CDR1 SGHRS and CDR2 YFSETQ. The CDR3 bases are TGCGCCAGCAGCTTCGGCGGGGACTATGGCTACACCTTC. Translation: CASSFGGDYGYTF. Full variable domain (missing parts from reference TRBV5-1 and TRBJ1-2): KAGVTQTPRYLIKTRGQQVTLSCSPISGHRSVSWYQQTPGQGLQFLFEYFSETQRNKGNFPGRFSGRQFSNSRSEMNVSTLELGDSALYLCASSFGGDYGYTFGSGTRLTVV.

This CDR3 is CASSKGQINQPQHF. Here the CDR3 DNA reads TGTGCCAGCAGCAAGGGACAGATAAATCAGCCCCAGCATTTT. V and J are TRBV7-8 and TRBJ1-5; 7 bases are shared with TRBD1. The CDR3 sequence is 14 residues long. After removal of 5 bases from V and 4 bases from J, the junction contained 5 bases not matched to a gene. Germline V gene data show CDR1 as SGHVS and CDR2 as FQNEAQ.

This clonotype showed up many times. The chain is built from TRBV7-2 and TRBJ2-5, with D uncertain. The CDR3 length is 14 residues. Trimming took 1 base from V and 0 from J, leaving 6 bases between them. CDR1 and CDR2 (germline): SGHTA, FQGNSA. DNA for the CDR3: TGTGCCAGCAGCTTAGGGGTTTACCAAGAGACCCAGTACTTC. This gives the protein CASSLGVYQETQYF.

The chain recombines TRBV4-3 with TRBJ1-5; D is possibly TRBD1 (5 bases). Deletions cut 0 bases from V and 2 bases from J, with 11 bases between. Germline CDR1 LGHNA, CDR2 YSLEER. The CDR3 is 16 amino acids. The CDR3 DNA sequence: TGCGCCAGCAGCCAAGAACCTAGGGGTGGCAATCAGCCCCAGCATTTT. Residues: CASSQEPRGGNQPQHF.

The CDR3 loop is CASGDGYSGNTIYF. The CDR3 bases are TGTGCCAGCGGCGACGGATACTCTGGAAACACCATATATTTT. This chain connects TRBV6-5 to TRBJ1-3; no clear D gene. The ends were cut back, 8 bases at V and 0 bases at J, with 11 bases in the middle. This CDR3 is 14 amino acids long. The germline gives CDR1 MNHEY, CDR2 SVGAGI.

Only a few counts were recorded for this clonotype. V and J are TRBV7-9 and TRBJ1-1; tentative D call: TRBD1 (5 bases). The V gene's germline CDR1 is SEHNR and CDR2 FQNEAQ (reference sequence). The CDR3 totals 14 residues. V was clipped by 1 base and J by 3 bases, with 9 bases between them. The CDR3, as DNA: TGTGCCAGCAGCTTAGACGAGGGGCACACTGAAGCTTTCTTT. Residues: CASSLDEGHTEAFF.

This clonotype was detected ten times or more. The chain carries TRBV15 and TRBJ2-5, with D perhaps TRBD1 (6 bases). Germline V lookup: CDR1 LNHNV, CDR2 YYDKDF (reference sequence). This CDR3 is built from 15 residues. The ends were cut back, 0 bases at V and 1 base at J, with 9 bases in the middle. Written as DNA, the CDR3 is TGTGCCACCAGCAGAGATCAGGGGCCCCAAGAGACCCAGTACTTC. Translation: CATSRDQGPQETQYF.

The rearrangement joins TRBV6-6 to TRBJ2-2, with 7 bases that match TRBD2. CDR3 length: 16 residues. Per germline, CDR1 MNHNY and CDR2 SVGAGI (reference sequence). V lost 4 bases and J lost 2; bases outside the gene matches: 7. CDR3 residues: CASSSLAGENTGELFF. CDR3 DNA sequence: TGTGCCAGCAGTTCCCTTGCGGGGGAAAACACCGGGGAGCTGTTTTTT.

This clonotype was counted between two and nine times. The chain is built from TRBV7-9 and TRBJ1-3, with a weak D call TRBD1 (5 bases). CDR1 and CDR2 (germline): SEHNR, FQNEAQ (reference sequence). This CDR3 comprises 15 residues. Trimming took 3 bases from V and 2 from J, leaving 11 bases between them. CDR3: CASSLARAPGNTIYF. The DNA of the CDR3 is TGTGCCAGCAGCTTGGCCAGGGCCCCTGGAAACACCATATATTTT.

This clonotype came up a few times. The chain couples TRBV7-3 to TRBJ2-2; D perhaps matches TRBD1 (5 bases). Trimming removed 5 bases at V and 6 bases at J, with 25 bases between. Germline V lookup: CDR1 SGHTA, CDR2 FQGTGA. This CDR3 region has 18 residues. The CDR3 protein is CASSTLVRRAGQAGELFF. CDR3 DNA: TGTGCCAGCAGCACCCTGGTCAGGAGAGCAGGGCAGGCCGGGGAGCTGTTTTTT.

This clonotype was counted only a few times. This chain connects TRBV7-2 to TRBJ2-3; D is undetermined. The germline V gene encodes CDR1 SGHTA and CDR2 FQGNSA. This CDR3 comprises 12 residues. Trimming took 5 bases from V and 5 from J, leaving 8 bases between them. The CDR3 region has the DNA TGTGCCAGCAGCACCCGAGGAGATACGCAGTATTTT. Amino acid sequence: CASSTRGDTQYF.

The gene calls are TRBV7-9 and TRBJ2-5; D is undetermined. In germline, CDR1 is SEHNR, CDR2 FQNEAQ (reference sequence). Trimming removed 4 bases at V and 5 bases at J, with 11 bases between. CDR3 length: 13 amino acids. The DNA of the CDR3 is TGTGCCAGCAGCTGGCACTATGCGGAGACCCAGTACTTC. It encodes CASSWHYAETQYF.